Following are 19 T cell receptor beta chains from one sample sequenced in a study of blood T cell repertoires in COVID-19. Here immunoSEQ multiplex PCR was the method, and the copy in TCRdb shows in-frame clones only, minus some. The table records 360,000 or so clones, about nine tenths of them present only once. The sequencing sample was made of PBMCs or T cells enriched from blood (not recorded which). These TCRs come from a woman aged 30 to 39 who had been exposed to COVID-19.

This chain connects TRBV29-1 to TRBJ1-1; D remains ambiguous. Per germline, CDR1 SQVTM and CDR2 ANQGSEA. CDR3 length: 13 residues. V was clipped by 3 bases and J by 1 base, with 9 bases between them. The DNA for the CDR3 is TGCAGCGTTGAGTCGAGTACGAACACTGAAGCTTTCTTT. This codes for CSVESSTNTEAFF.

V is TRBV10-3 and J is TRBJ2-7; 10 nucleotides agree with TRBD1. CDR1 and CDR2 from the germline V gene are ENHRY and SYGVKD. CDR3 length: 15 amino acids. Trimming at V came to 0 bases and at J to 4 bases, leaving 3 bases not matched to a gene. CDR3 loop: CAISESMGQGYEQYF. CDR3 in DNA: TGTGCCATCAGTGAGTCGATGGGACAGGGGTACGAGCAGTACTTC.

CDR3 sequence reads: CASSDGEKLFF. The CDR3 DNA reads as TGTGCCAGCAGTGACGGTGAAAAACTGTTTTTT. V and J are TRBV6-1 and TRBJ1-4; D remains ambiguous. CDR1 is MNHNS, CDR2 SASEGT, per germline. V was shortened by 3 bases and J by 7 bases, with 3 bases between the two germline ends. The CDR3 contains 11 residues.

This clone was seen just once. The chain couples TRBV28 to TRBJ2-1, with D possibly matching TRBD2 (6 bases). Germline lookup yields CDR1 MDHEN and CDR2 SYDVKM. V shed 3 bases and J shed 7 bases, with 13 bases lying between them. This CDR3 has 14 residues. The DNA of the CDR3 is TGTGCCAGCAGTTTCCCGGGGGAGTGGAATGAGCAGTTCTTC. This translates into CASSFPGEWNEQFF.

This sequence joins TRBV2 and TRBJ1-6; weak D call: TRBD1 (6 bases). The germline CDR1 and CDR2 sequences are SNHLY and FYNNEI. This CDR3 region has 13 residues. The germline V and J ends were trimmed by 7 bases and 6 bases, with 10 bases remaining between them. CDR3: CASTTDSNSPLHF. The CDR3 nucleotides read TGTGCCAGCACCACGGACAGTAATTCACCCCTCCACTTT.

The chain uses TRBV27 and TRBJ1-2, with 9 bases fitting TRBD1. This CDR3 contains 14 residues. The germline V gene encodes CDR1 MNHEY and CDR2 SMNVEV (reference sequence). V shed 5 bases and J 7 bases; nucleotides not matched to a gene: 8. The chain's CDR3 is CASSHGTGLGGYTF. The CDR3 DNA sequence: TGTGCCAGCAGTCATGGGACAGGGTTGGGTGGCTACACCTTC.

This chain connects TRBV6-5 to TRBJ2-2; the D gene is possibly TRBD1 (5 bases). Trimming stripped 6 bases from V and 7 bases from J, with 15 bases between. CDR3 length: 14 residues. In germline, CDR1 is MNHEY, CDR2 SVGAGI. Here the CDR3 reads CASSRDLGHGELFF. The CDR3 DNA sequence: TGTGCCAGCAGCAGGGATCTCGGTCACGGGGAGCTGTTTTTT.

The chain uses TRBV5-1 and TRBJ1-5, with 7 bases identical to TRBD1. The CDR3 loop spans 14 amino acids. Germline values: CDR1 SGHRS, CDR2 YFSETQ. Trimming removed 4 bases from V and 5 bases from J; junction bases left unmatched: 6. The CDR3 nucleotides read TGCGCCAGCAGCCCCGGGACAGTCGATCAGCCCCAGCATTTT. As protein: CASSPGTVDQPQHF.

The chain recombines TRBV27 with TRBJ1-5; no clear D gene. The V end was cut by 7 bases, the J end by 6 bases, with 16 bases between. The CDR3 is 14 residues long. Germline V lookup: CDR1 MNHEY, CDR2 SMNVEV (reference sequence). As DNA, the CDR3 is TGTGCCAGCATTCCGACGGGCGAGGGTCAGCCCCAGCATTTT. Encoded protein: CASIPTGEGQPQHF.

The CDR3 DNA is TGTGCCAGCAGCAGGAGCTCTAATCAGCCCCAGCATTTT. Protein sequence: CASSRSSNQPQHF. V gene TRBV9 combines with J gene TRBJ1-5; D is uncertain. From germline, CDR1 is SGDLS and CDR2 YYNGEE. This CDR3 has 13 residues. With 4 bases removed from V and 4 bases from J, the gap between germline ends came to 9 bases.

The chain is built from TRBV28 and TRBJ1-4; D possibly corresponds to TRBD1 (5 bases). The germline V gene encodes CDR1 MDHEN and CDR2 SYDVKM. The CDR3 contains 17 residues. V was clipped by 4 bases and J by 2 bases, with 17 bases between them. The CDR3 DNA is TGTGCCAGCAGTTCAACCGGGGCCGGGGGGACTAATGAAAAACTGTTTTTT. Translation: CASSSTGAGGTNEKLFF.

This clone was observed a single time. The J gene is TRBJ1-4, the V gene TRBV10-1; D possibly corresponds to TRBD1 (6 bases). Deletions cut 7 bases from V and 8 bases from J, with 17 bases between. The length of the CDR3 is 14 residues. Germline V gene data show CDR1 as WNHNN and CDR2 as SYGVQD (reference sequence). Written as DNA, the CDR3 is TGCGCCAGCAAGGGGGACCCAGGGTACGAAAAACTGTTTTTT. It encodes CASKGDPGYEKLFF.

The V gene is TRBV10-2, the J gene TRBJ2-7, with TRBD2 as a possible D gene (5 bases). Germline V gene data show CDR1 as WSHSY and CDR2 as SAAADI. The CDR3 consists of 14 residues. V was cut by 2 bases and J by 3 bases, with 11 bases left in between. The CDR3 region has the DNA TGCGCCAGCAGTGAGGCGGGTTTGAACTACGAGCAGTACTTC. Translation gives CASSEAGLNYEQYF.

The CDR3 reads CASSRFKREVSYNEQFF. The CDR3 DNA sequence: TGTGCCAGCAGTAGGTTCAAGCGGGAGGTTTCCTACAATGAGCAGTTCTTC. The V call is TRBV2, the J call TRBJ2-1; 9 bases align to TRBD2. V lost 5 bases, J lost 1 base, and 9 bases stayed unmatched. CDR1 is SNHLY and CDR2 is FYNNEI in the germline V gene. This CDR3 has 17 amino acids.

The chain couples TRBV18 to TRBJ1-4, with D maybe TRBD1 (5 bases). Trimming took 0 bases from V and 5 from J, leaving 10 bases between them. The CDR3 is 15 residues long. CDR1 is KGHSH and CDR2 is LQKENI in the germline V gene. DNA for the CDR3: TGTGCCAGCTCACCACCGGGGCAGCTAAATGAAAAACTGTTTTTT. Translating gives CASSPPGQLNEKLFF.

The V gene is TRBV7-2, the J gene TRBJ1-6; TRBD1 might be the D (6 bases). There are 15 residues in the CDR3. Trimming stripped 4 bases from V and 6 bases from J, with 13 bases between. CDR1 is SGHTA and CDR2 is FQGNSA in the germline V gene. The CDR3 DNA reads TGTGCCAGCAGCTCTACGGGGGGCGGTAATTCACCCCTCCACTTT. Its protein is CASSSTGGGNSPLHF.

The chain combines TRBV28 with TRBJ1-2; D might be TRBD1 (5 bases). Trimming took off 5 bases at V and 4 bases at J, with 14 bases between the two ends. Germline CDR1 is MDHEN and CDR2 is SYDVKM. This CDR3 is 14 amino acids long. As DNA, the CDR3 is TGTGCCAGCAGTACCGAACAGGTACCCTATGGCTACACCTTC. Translated, it gives CASSTEQVPYGYTF.

This clone came up once. CDR3 nucleotides: TGTGCCAGCAGCCCTGTCCAAGCATTCTACGAGCAGTACTTC. This gives the protein CASSPVQAFYEQYF. The chain carries TRBV7-9 and TRBJ2-7; D is undetermined. This CDR3 has 14 amino acids. In germline, CDR1 is SEHNR, CDR2 FQNEAQ (reference sequence). V lost 5 bases, J lost 3 bases, and 14 bases lay in between.

The table lists this clone with a count of one. This chain joins TRBV19 and TRBJ2-7; TRBD2 agrees at 13 bases. Germline-derived CDR1 and CDR2 are LNHDA and SQIVND (reference sequence). The CDR3 has 17 amino acids. The V gene end was trimmed by 4 bases and the J gene end by 1 base; junction bases not matched to a gene: 7. The CDR3 loop is CASSTRTSGRRSYEQYF. CDR3 sequence (DNA): TGTGCCAGTAGTACCCGGACTAGCGGGAGAAGATCCTACGAGCAGTACTTC.